Listed below are T cell receptor beta chains from one sample, sequenced in a study of human T cells and chemical hapten exposure. TCRdb itself ran the RACE reads through MiXCR, one entry per CDR3 protein. The sample includes 90,000 or so distinct CDR3 sequences, roughly a tenth of them seen just once. The sequencing used whole blood, collected in connection with sensitization to the hapten diphenylcyclopropenone (DPC). Receptor source: a man aged 40-55 years with alopecia areata. Some clones in this sample may be carry-over from other donors' samples. CDR3s include the opening cysteine and the closing phenylalanine or tryptophan. A D gene is named only where the DNA matches it firmly. Not all rows give a size; the values are once, few, many and, for expanded clones, a class.

>-|TRBV5-1|-|TRBJ2-3
CASSFINTGAILRTQYF
TGCGCCAGCAGCTTTATTAATACGGGGGCCATCCTTCGTACGCAGTATTTT
>-|TRBV5-1|-|TRBJ2-7
CASSLVLSSVYEQYF
TGCGCCAGCAGCTTGGTACTATCCTCGGTGTACGAGCAGTACTTC
>-|TRBV4-2|few|TRBJ1-5
CASSQDQGIQPQHF
TGTGCCAGCAGCCAAGATCAGGGGATTCAGCCCCAGCATTTT
>TRBD2|TRBV11-2|few|TRBJ2-1
CASSSGLAGWGEQFF
TGTGCCAGCAGCTCGGGACTAGCGGGATGGGGTGAGCAGTTCTTC
>-|TRBV6-2/TRBV6-3|many|TRBJ1-6
CASSYPSRASLHF
TGTGCCAGCAGTTACCCTTCCCGGGCCAGCCTCCACTTT
>TRBD2|TRBV6-2/TRBV6-3|few|TRBJ2-3
CASNPNSGRADTQYF
TGTGCCAGCAACCCAAACAGCGGGAGGGCAGATACGCAGTATTTT
>-|TRBV3-1|many|TRBJ1-5
CASSQDGRGGNQPQHF
TGTGCCAGCAGCCAAGATGGAAGGGGTGGCAATCAGCCCCAGCATTTT
>TRBD2|TRBV7-6|-|TRBJ2-7
CASSLDASGSQYF
TGTGCCAGCAGCTTAGACGCTAGCGGTTCTCAGTACTTC
>-|TRBV3-1|-|TRBJ1-6
CASSTNLFNSHLHF
TGTGCCAGCAGCACAAACCTTTTTAATTCACACCTCCACTTT
>TRBD1|TRBV6-5|-|TRBJ2-7
CASIRTGSYEQYF
TGTGCCAGCATCCGGACAGGTAGTTATGAGCAGTACTTC
>TRBD2|TRBV24-1|few|TRBJ2-3
CATSDRTSSTQYF
TGTGCCACCAGTGACCGGACTAGCTCGACGCAGTATTTT
>-|TRBV20-1|many|TRBJ2-1
CSARSGGGGSYNEQFF
TGCAGTGCTAGATCGGGCGGAGGGGGGTCCTACAATGAGCAGTTCTTC
>TRBD1|TRBV12-3/TRBV12-4|-|TRBJ2-3
CASSLTGGSNTQYF
TGTGCCAGCAGTTTGACAGGGGGCTCGAATACGCAGTATTTT
>TRBD1|TRBV7-9|many|TRBJ1-5
CASSLTGGVVNQPQHF
TGTGCCAGCAGCTTGACAGGGGGCGTCGTGAATCAGCCCCAGCATTTT
>-|TRBV21-1|few|TRBJ2-2
CASRGTGDTGELFF
TGTGCCAGCAGGGGGACAGGAGACACCGGGGAGCTGTTTTTT
>TRBD1|TRBV27|few|TRBJ2-1
CASSLIGTGAYNEQFF
TGTGCCAGCAGTTTAATAGGTACAGGGGCCTACAATGAGCAGTTCTTC
>-|TRBV24-1|-|TRBJ1-2
CATRKTDDYGYTF
TGTGCCACCAGAAAGACAGACGACTATGGCTACACCTTC
>-|TRBV14|few|TRBJ2-7
CASSQQLESGEQYF
TGTGCCAGCAGCCAACAACTAGAGAGTGGGGAGCAGTACTTC